This T cell receptor beta chain was recorded in a study of vaccination and CD4 T cells after COVID-19. Whole-study context: Diagnosis preceded the drawing of post-COVID samples by a median approximately 96 days (range 35 to 161).

Cultured CD4+ T-cell DNA underwent Oncomine TCR Beta short-read sequencing. Someone extracted genomic DNA from cultured CD4+ T cells. TCRdb fed the PCR reads into MiXCR, producing one record per CDR3 protein. The repertoire has more than 8,000 distinct CDR3 sequences, around 49% of them found once; the top ten carry around 38%. Notes on this clonotype: Its antigen is undetermined.

V was clipped by 3 bases and J by 14 bases; unmatched bases: 8. The CDR3 is 13 amino acids. Germline CDR1 is SGHNT and CDR2 is YENEEA. Noted treatment: approximately 11-day PBMC culture with coronavirus spike peptide pools or control peptides (ViraFEST assay). The chain uses TRBV11-3 and TRBJ1-2; 11 bases map to TRBD1. Sequenced material: CD4+ T cells from blood, cultured in vitro. The clonotype was recovered from a human donor who had recovered from COVID-19. The CDR3 spells CASSFSRTGGETF. The CDR3 DNA is TGTGCCAGCAGCTTCTCTCGGACAGGGGGCGAAACCTTC.